This T cell receptor (beta chain) was sequenced during a study of shared clonotypes between healthy human individuals. Study processing details: Filtering differed because ImmunoSEQ produced junction-only sequences that carried no quality scores. Sequencing used immunoSEQ multiplex PCR; TCRdb keeps in-frame clones, though not all of them. For V, J and clone size, that table is used; D and trimming come from the DNA. The data show approximately 2,300,000 clones, about 90% seen once. The germline V gene encodes CDR1 SGHRS and CDR2 YFSETQ. This CDR3 spans 13 amino acids. Trimming pared 7 bases from V and 2 bases from J, leaving 12 bases between.

V is TRBV5-1 and J is TRBJ2-5, with D perhaps matching TRBD1 (7 bases). The sample comprised naive CD4+ T cells from PBMCs. The subset here: CD45RA+ positively selected. The source of this sequence is a man aged 18 to 29 in good health. Some clones in this sample may be carry-over from other donors' samples. CDR3 sequence: CASSTGTQETQYF. In nucleotides, the CDR3 is TGCGCCAGCTCGACAGGGACTCAAGAGACCCAGTACTTC.